The next 9 T cell receptor beta chains were all read from a single sample in a study of T-cell memory formation after mild COVID-19. TCRdb re-called the 5' RACE reads with MiXCR, one entry per CDR3 protein. The profile shows around 340,000 distinct CDR3 sequences, 10% to 15% of them singletons. Sequencing input: PBMCs or a T cell subset sorted from them (not recorded which). The source is a young man who had mild COVID-19 (a few samples of this study predate the infection). Cell type and time point are not known.

This clonotype came up a few times. DNA for the CDR3: TGCGCCAGCAGCCAAGAAGGATGGAACGGATCTGGGGCCAACGTCCTGACTTTC. Translating it yields CASSQEGWNGSGANVLTF. The V and J genes are TRBV4-3 and TRBJ2-6, with unresolved D. Trimming removed 0 bases from V and 1 base from J, with 13 bases in between. The CDR3 consists of 18 residues. Per germline, CDR1 LGHNA and CDR2 YSLEER.

The rearrangement uses TRBV3-2 and TRBJ2-7; the table names TRBD1, a call not compared with the DNA. TRBV3-2 is annotated as a pseudogene. This CDR3 is 14 amino acids long. DNA of the CDR3: TGTGCCAGCACCCCCGGGCCACAGGGTGGGGAGCAGTACTTC. Protein: CASTPGPQGGEQYF.

This clonotype was detected a few times. The chain links TRBV12-3 or TRBV12-4 to TRBJ2-3; 12 nucleotides match TRBD2. This CDR3 comprises 16 residues. V shed 6 bases, J shed 4 bases, and the junction held 8 bases outside the gene matches. The CDR3 bases are TGTGCCAGCAGACCCCTAGCGGGGGGGCCGGCAGATACGCAGTATTTT. Protein: CASRPLAGGPADTQYF.

The chain recombines TRBV28 with TRBJ2-6, with D possibly being TRBD2 (7 bases). This CDR3 region has 19 residues. CDR1 is MDHEN and CDR2 is SYDVKM in the germline V gene. The V end was cut by 6 bases, the J end by 15 bases, with 36 bases between. As DNA, the CDR3 is TGTGCCAGCAGCACCGTGGGAGGGGGTCTTTCAACTGGGGCCAACAACCTGACTTTC. Translation gives CASSTVGGGLSTGANNLTF. Based on the CDR3 plus reference TRBV28 and TRBJ2-6, the full variable domain is DVKVTQSSRYLVKRTGEKVFLECVQDMDHENMFWYRQDPGLGLRLIYFSYDVKMKEKGDIPEGYSVSREKKERFSLILESASTNQTSMYLCASSTVGGGLSTGANNLTFGAGSRLTVL.

Only a few counts were recorded for this clonotype. V and J are TRBV6-6 and TRBJ2-3; weak D call: TRBD2 (5 bases). This CDR3 is 16 amino acids long. V was pared by 7 bases and J by 4 bases, with 21 bases between. Germline V gives CDR1 MNHNY, CDR2 SVGAGI (reference sequence). This CDR3 reads CASIRGRAVGADTQYF. The CDR3 DNA sequence: TGTGCCAGCATTAGAGGGCGAGCGGTGGGCGCAGATACGCAGTATTTT.

This clonotype was picked up a small number of times. This chain joins TRBV5-6 and TRBJ1-5; no clear D. The germline V gene encodes CDR1 SGHDT and CDR2 YYEEEE. This CDR3 spans 13 amino acids. Trimming removed 4 bases from V and 2 bases from J, with 7 bases in between. The CDR3 DNA reads as TGTGCCAGCAGCCGTCGTCGCAATCAGCCCCAGCATTTT. Its protein product is CASSRRRNQPQHF.

This clonotype came up a few times. The CDR3 nucleotides are TGTGCCAGTGGGCTTGGGGTTAGGAACGGGGAGCTGTTTTTT. Its protein product is CASGLGVRNGELFF. The rearrangement uses TRBV6-5 and TRBJ2-2; D ambiguous. The germline V and J ends were trimmed by 9 bases and 7 bases, with 18 bases remaining between them. Germline V gives CDR1 MNHEY, CDR2 SVGAGI. The CDR3 is 14 residues long.

This clonotype was seen only a few times. The CDR3: CASSYWTDWYEQYF. CDR3 DNA sequence: TGTGCCAGCAGTTATTGGACAGACTGGTACGAGCAGTACTTC. The V call is TRBV6-2 or TRBV6-3, the J call TRBJ2-7, with D possibly TRBD1 on 6 matching bases. This CDR3 has 14 amino acids. Germline CDR1 MNHEY, CDR2 SVGEGT. V was clipped by 3 bases and J by 4 bases, with 13 bases between them.

The rearrangement uses TRBV24-1 and TRBJ2-3; no reliable D call. The CDR3 has 14 amino acids. The V gene lost 4 bases and the J gene lost 5 bases, with 12 bases spanning the gap. Per germline, CDR1 KGHDR and CDR2 SFDVKD. The CDR3 protein is CATSDTRLLDTQYF. The DNA of the CDR3 is TGTGCCACCAGTGACACCCGACTCCTAGATACGCAGTATTTT.